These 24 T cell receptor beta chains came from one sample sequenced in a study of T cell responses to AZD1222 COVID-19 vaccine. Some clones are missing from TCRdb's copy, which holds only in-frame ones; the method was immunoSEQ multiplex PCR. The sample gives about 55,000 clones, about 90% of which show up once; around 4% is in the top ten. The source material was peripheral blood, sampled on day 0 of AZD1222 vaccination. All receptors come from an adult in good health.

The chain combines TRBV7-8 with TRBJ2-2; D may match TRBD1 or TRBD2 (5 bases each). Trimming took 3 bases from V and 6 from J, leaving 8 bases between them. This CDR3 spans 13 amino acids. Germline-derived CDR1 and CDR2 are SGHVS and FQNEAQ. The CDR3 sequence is CASSFGAAGELFF. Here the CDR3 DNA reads TGTGCCAGCAGCTTCGGGGCCGCCGGGGAGCTGTTTTTT.

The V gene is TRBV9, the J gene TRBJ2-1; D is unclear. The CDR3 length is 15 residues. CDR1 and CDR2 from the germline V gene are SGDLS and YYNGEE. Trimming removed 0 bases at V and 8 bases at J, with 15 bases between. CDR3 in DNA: TGTGCCAGCAGCGTAGCTCGGGTGTCAAACTATGAGCAGTTCTTC. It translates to CASSVARVSNYEQFF.

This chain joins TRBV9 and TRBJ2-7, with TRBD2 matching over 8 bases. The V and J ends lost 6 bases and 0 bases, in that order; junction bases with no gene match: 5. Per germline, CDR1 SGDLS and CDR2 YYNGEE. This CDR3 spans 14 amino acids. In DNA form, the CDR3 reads TGTGCCAGCACCCCGGGGACTAGCTCCTACGAGCAGTACTTC. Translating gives CASTPGTSSYEQYF.

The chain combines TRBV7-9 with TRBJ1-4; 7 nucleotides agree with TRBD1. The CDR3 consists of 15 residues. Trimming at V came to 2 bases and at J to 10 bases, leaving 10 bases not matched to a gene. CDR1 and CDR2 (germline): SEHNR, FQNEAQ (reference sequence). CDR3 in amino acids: CASSLSGGGSVKLFF. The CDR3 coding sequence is TGTGCCAGCAGCTTAAGTGGAGGGGGCTCCGTAAAACTGTTTTTT.

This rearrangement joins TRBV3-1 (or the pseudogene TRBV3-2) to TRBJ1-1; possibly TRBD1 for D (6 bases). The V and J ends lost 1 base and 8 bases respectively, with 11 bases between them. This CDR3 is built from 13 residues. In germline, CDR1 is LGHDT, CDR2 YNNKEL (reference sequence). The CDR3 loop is CASSQGRTAEAFF. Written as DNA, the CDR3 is TGTGCCAGCAGCCAAGGCCGGACAGCAGAAGCTTTCTTT.

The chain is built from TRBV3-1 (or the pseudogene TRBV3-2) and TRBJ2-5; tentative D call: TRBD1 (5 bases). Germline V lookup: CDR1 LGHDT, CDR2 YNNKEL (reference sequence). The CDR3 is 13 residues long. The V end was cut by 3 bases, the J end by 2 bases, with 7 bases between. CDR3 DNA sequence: TGTGCCAGCAGCCAGGACATACAAGAGACCCAGTACTTC. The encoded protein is CASSQDIQETQYF.

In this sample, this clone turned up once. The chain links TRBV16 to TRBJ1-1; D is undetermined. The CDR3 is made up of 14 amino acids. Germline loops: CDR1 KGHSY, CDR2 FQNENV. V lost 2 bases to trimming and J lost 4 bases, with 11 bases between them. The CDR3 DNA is TGTGCCAGCAGCCAAGAGACGAGAGGCACTGAAGCTTTCTTT. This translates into CASSQETRGTEAFF.

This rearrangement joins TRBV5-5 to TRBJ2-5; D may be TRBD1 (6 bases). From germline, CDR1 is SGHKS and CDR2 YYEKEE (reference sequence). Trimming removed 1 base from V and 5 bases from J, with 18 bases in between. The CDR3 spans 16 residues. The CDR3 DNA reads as TGTGCCAGCAGCTTGTCCGCCAGGGGAATGTCGGAGACCCAGTACTTC. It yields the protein CASSLSARGMSETQYF.

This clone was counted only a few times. The CDR3 bases are TGCAGCGTTGACCTGCGCCGGGAAGGCTACACCTTC. As protein: CSVDLRREGYTF. This chain links TRBV29-1 with TRBJ1-2; D remains ambiguous. Between the trimmed V and J ends, which lost 3 bases and 8 bases, there was a span of 13 bases. The CDR3 is 12 amino acids. In germline, CDR1 is SQVTM, CDR2 ANQGSEA. The entire variable domain, with the rest obtained from reference TRBV29-1 and TRBJ1-2, is as follows: SAVISQKPSRDICQRGTSLTIQCQVDSQVTMMFWYRQQPGQSLTLIATANQGSEATYESGFVIDKFPISRPNLTFSTLTVSNMSPEDSSIYLCSVDLRREGYTFGSGTRLTVV.

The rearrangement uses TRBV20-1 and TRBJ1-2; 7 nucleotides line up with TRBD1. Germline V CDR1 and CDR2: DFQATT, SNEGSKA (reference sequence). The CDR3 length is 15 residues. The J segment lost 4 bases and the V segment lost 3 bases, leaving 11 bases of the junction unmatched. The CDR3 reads CSASSGGRNGYGYTF. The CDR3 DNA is TGCAGTGCTAGTTCAGGGGGGCGGAACGGCTATGGCTACACCTTC.

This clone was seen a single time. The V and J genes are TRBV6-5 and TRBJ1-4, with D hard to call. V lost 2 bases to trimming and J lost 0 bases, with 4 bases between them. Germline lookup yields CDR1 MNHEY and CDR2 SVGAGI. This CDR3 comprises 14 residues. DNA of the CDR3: TGTGCCAGCAGTTACAGCGCAACTAATGAAAAACTGTTTTTT. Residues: CASSYSATNEKLFF.

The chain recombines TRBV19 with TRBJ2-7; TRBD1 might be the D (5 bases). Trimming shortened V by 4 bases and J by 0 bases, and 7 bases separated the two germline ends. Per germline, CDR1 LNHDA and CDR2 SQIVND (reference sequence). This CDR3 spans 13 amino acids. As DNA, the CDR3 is TGTGCCAGTAGTAACAGGAACTCCTACGAGCAGTACTTC. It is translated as CASSNRNSYEQYF.

The DNA for the CDR3 is TGTGCCAGCAGTTTACAGTTTGCAGGGCCGGCCGGGGAGCTGTTTTTT. It translates to CASSLQFAGPAGELFF. V is TRBV28 and J is TRBJ2-2, with a weak D call TRBD1 (5 bases). CDR3 size: 16 residues. The germline V gene encodes CDR1 MDHEN and CDR2 SYDVKM. V lost 2 bases and J 6 bases, leaving 16 bases between the germline ends.

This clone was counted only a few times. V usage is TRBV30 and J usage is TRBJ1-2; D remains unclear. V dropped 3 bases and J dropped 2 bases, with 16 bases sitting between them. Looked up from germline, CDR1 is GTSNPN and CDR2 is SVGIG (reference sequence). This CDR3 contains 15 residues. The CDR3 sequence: CAWSLRAIPNYGYTF. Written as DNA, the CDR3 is TGTGCCTGGAGCCTGAGGGCTATACCAAACTATGGCTACACCTTC.

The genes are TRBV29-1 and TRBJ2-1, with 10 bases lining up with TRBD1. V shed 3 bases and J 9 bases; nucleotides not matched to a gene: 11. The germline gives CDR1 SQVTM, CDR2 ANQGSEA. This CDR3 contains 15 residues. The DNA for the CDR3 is TGCAGCGTTGAGTCTGGGACAGGGGTTTTTGGTGAGCAGTTCTTC. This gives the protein CSVESGTGVFGEQFF.

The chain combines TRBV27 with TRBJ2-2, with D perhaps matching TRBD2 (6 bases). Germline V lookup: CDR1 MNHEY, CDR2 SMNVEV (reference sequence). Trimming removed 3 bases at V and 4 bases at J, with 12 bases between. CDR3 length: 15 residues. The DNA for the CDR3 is TGTGCCAGCAGTTTGGAGGGACCGGGCACCGGGGAGCTGTTTTTT. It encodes CASSLEGPGTGELFF.

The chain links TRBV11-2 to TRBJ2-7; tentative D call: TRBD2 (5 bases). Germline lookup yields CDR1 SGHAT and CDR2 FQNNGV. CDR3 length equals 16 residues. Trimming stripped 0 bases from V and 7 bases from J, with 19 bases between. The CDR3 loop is CASSLEIRAPSGEQYF. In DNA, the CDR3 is TGTGCCAGCAGCTTAGAAATTAGGGCCCCTTCGGGGGAGCAGTACTTC. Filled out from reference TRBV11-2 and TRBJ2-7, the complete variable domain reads EAGVAQSPRYKIIEKRQSVAFWCNPISGHATLYWYQQILGQGPKLLIQFQNNGVVDDSQLPKDRFSAERLKGVDSTLKIQPAKLEDSAVYLCASSLEIRAPSGEQYFGPGTRLTVT.

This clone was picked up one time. CDR3 sequence (DNA): TGTGCCTGGACCAAAAAACAGGGGCCCGAGCAGTACTTC. Protein: CAWTKKQGPEQYF. The chain recombines TRBV30 with TRBJ2-7, with 7 nucleotides matching TRBD1. There are 13 residues in the CDR3. V was clipped by 4 bases and J by 6 bases; unmatched bases: 9. The V gene's germline CDR1 is GTSNPN and CDR2 SVGIG (reference sequence).

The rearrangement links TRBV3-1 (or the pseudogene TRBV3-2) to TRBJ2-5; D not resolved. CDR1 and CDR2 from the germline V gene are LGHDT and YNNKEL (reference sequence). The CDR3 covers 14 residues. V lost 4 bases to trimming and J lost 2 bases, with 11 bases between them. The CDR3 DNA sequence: TGTGCCAGCAGCCGAGAGACCGCTCAAGAGACCCAGTACTTC. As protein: CASSRETAQETQYF.

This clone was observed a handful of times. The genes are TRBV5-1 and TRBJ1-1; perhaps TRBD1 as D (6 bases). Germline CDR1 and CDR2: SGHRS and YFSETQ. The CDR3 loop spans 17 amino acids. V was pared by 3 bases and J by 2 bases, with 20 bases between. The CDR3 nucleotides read TGCGCCAGCAGCTCTAACCCAATGACAGGAGGAAACACTGAAGCTTTCTTT. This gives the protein CASSSNPMTGGNTEAFF.

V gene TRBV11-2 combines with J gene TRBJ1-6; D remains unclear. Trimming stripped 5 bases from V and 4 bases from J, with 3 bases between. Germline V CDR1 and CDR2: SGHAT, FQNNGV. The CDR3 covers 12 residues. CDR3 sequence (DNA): TGTGCCAGCAGCGATTATAATTCACCCCTCCACTTT. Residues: CASSDYNSPLHF.

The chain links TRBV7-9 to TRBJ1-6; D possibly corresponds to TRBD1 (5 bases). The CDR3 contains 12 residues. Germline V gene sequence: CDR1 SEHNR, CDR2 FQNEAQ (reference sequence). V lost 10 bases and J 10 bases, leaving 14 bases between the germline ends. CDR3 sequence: CATGGGGSPLHF. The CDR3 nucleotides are TGTGCCACCGGGGGTGGAGGGTCACCCCTCCACTTT. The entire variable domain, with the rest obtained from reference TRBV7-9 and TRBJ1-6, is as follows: DTGVSQNPRHKITKRGQNVTFRCDPISEHNRLYWYRQTLGQGPEFLTYFQNEAQLEKSRLLSDRFSAERPKGSFSTLEIQRTEQGDSAMYLCATGGGGSPLHFGNGTRLTVT.

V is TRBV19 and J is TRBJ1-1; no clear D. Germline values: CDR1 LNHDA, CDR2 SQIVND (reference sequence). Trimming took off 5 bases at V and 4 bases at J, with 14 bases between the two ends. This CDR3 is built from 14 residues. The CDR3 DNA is TGTGCCAGTAGTCTGGACGTGGGGAGCACTGAAGCTTTCTTT. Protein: CASSLDVGSTEAFF.

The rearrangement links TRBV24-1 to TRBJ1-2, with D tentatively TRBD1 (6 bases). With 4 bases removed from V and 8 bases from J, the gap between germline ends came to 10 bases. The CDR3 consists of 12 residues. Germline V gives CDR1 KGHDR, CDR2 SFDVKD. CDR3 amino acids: CATSEGAEGYTF. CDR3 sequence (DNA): TGTGCCACCAGTGAGGGGGCAGAGGGCTACACCTTC.